These T cell receptor beta chains were read from a single sample in a study of cytomegalovirus exposure and HLA in healthy donors. Using immunoSEQ multiplex PCR, the repertoire was profiled, and TCRdb retains in-frame clones only, with some absent. The repertoire consists of 73,000 or so clones, with just under 95% occurring once and the leading ten covering roughly 3.2%. The material sequenced was PBMCs. The receptors shown here come from a woman under 30 in good health and CMV-seropositive. CDR3s include the opening cysteine and the closing phenylalanine or tryptophan. The order of the fields is J gene, V gene, CDR3 protein.

j_call: TRBJ2-3
v_call: TRBV6-1
cdr3_aa: CASSLNRGDTQYF

j_call: TRBJ2-7
v_call: TRBV29-1
cdr3_aa: CSARRGQGRYEQYF

j_call: TRBJ1-1
v_call: TRBV6-6
cdr3_aa: CASSYGQAMNTEAFF

j_call: TRBJ1-2
v_call: TRBV9
cdr3_aa: CASRKQVMGGYTF

j_call: TRBJ2-2
v_call: TRBV5-1
cdr3_aa: CASSLQGSETGELFF

j_call: TRBJ1-3
v_call: TRBV19
cdr3_aa: CASTRTGTGNTIYF

j_call: TRBJ1-5
v_call: TRBV19
cdr3_aa: CASSRQGYSNQPQHF

j_call: TRBJ1-1
v_call: TRBV14
cdr3_aa: CANPAQAQGSAFF

j_call: TRBJ1-5
v_call: TRBV28
cdr3_aa: CASSAAGSNQPQHF

j_call: TRBJ2-2
v_call: TRBV9
cdr3_aa: CASSPGGWTGELFF

j_call: TRBJ2-6
v_call: TRBV5-1
cdr3_aa: CASSSGVSGANVLTF

j_call: TRBJ1-5
v_call: TRBV19
cdr3_aa: CASSKHRGQGGGLAQHF

j_call: TRBJ2-7
v_call: TRBV29-1
cdr3_aa: CSTSGGAGDEQYF

j_call: TRBJ2-6
v_call: TRBV5-6
cdr3_aa: CASSLKPGGTGANVLTF

j_call: TRBJ2-7
v_call: TRBV6-5
cdr3_aa: CASTQGLAGEQYF

j_call: TRBJ2-5
v_call: TRBV10-3
cdr3_aa: CAISDPGLVRETQYF

j_call: TRBJ2-7
v_call: TRBV28
cdr3_aa: CASSPLRQGAYEQYF

j_call: TRBJ2-4
v_call: TRBV5-1
cdr3_aa: CASSRDSPSGNIQYF

j_call: TRBJ1-1
v_call: TRBV7-9
cdr3_aa: CASSITTNTEAFF

j_call: TRBJ1-2
v_call: TRBV2
cdr3_aa: CASSQGYYGYTF

j_call: TRBJ1-6
v_call: TRBV19
cdr3_aa: CASSIDPAGESPLHF

j_call: TRBJ2-3
v_call: TRBV19
cdr3_aa: CASSKGTYTDTQYF